This T cell receptor (beta chain) comes out of a study of response to subunit inactivated influenza vaccine. Using its own MiXCR run on the RT-PCR reads, TCRdb lists one record per CDR3 protein. This sample has about 160,000 distinct CDR3 sequences, with roughly 11% found just once. In this sample, this clonotype turned up a few times. V was shortened by 3 bases and J by 4 bases, with 7 bases between the two germline ends. The CDR3 has 13 residues. The material sequenced was non-naive T cells sorted from PBMCs, taken about 6 weeks after vaccination. The sequence was collected from a man aged 45-65 years who received an inactivated influenza vaccine. This rearrangement joins TRBV12-3 or TRBV12-4 to TRBJ1-5; D is undetermined. CDR3 sequence (DNA): TGTGCCAGCAGTTTCGGGCGTAATCAGCCCCAGCATTTT. The encoded protein is CASSFGRNQPQHF.